This T cell receptor (beta chain) was retrieved from a study of blood T cell repertoires in COVID-19. Study details: Acute and convalescent COVID-19 specimens originated in the United States, Italy and Spain. PBMCs, B-cell-depleted T cells, or T cells provided the cDNA or gDNA that made up the material.

In the original analysis: Reference gene primer amplification gave nucleated cell count estimates. Using immunoSEQ multiplex PCR, the repertoire was profiled, and TCRdb retains in-frame clones only, with some absent. The DNA was the basis for D and trimming; V, J and clone size are from that table. The sample yields 150,000 to 200,000 clones, about 86% seen once. CDR1 is SGHTS, CDR2 YDEGEE, per germline. The germline V and J ends were trimmed by 4 bases and 2 bases, with 12 bases remaining between them. The CDR3 runs 14 residues. The sequenced sample was peripheral blood. The chain couples TRBV5-8 to TRBJ1-1; D call uncertain. The sequence derives from a man between 18 and 29 years old with active or convalescent COVID-19. Written as DNA, the CDR3 is TGTGCCAGCAGCCTCGGAGGATTTAACACTGAAGCTTTCTTT. This encodes CASSLGGFNTEAFF.